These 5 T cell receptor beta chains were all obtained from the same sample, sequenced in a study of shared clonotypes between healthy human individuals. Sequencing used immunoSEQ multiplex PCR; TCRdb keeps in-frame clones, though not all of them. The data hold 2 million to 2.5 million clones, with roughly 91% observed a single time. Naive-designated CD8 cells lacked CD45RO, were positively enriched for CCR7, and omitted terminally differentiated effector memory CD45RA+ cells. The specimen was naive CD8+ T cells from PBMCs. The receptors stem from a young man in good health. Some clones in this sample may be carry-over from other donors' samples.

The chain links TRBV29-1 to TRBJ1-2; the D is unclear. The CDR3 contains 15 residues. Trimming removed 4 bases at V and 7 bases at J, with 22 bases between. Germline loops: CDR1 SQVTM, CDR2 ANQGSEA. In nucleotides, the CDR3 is TGCAGCGTTGGAGAGGGTCACCATTCAGTAGGTGGCTACACCTTC. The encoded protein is CSVGEGHHSVGGYTF.

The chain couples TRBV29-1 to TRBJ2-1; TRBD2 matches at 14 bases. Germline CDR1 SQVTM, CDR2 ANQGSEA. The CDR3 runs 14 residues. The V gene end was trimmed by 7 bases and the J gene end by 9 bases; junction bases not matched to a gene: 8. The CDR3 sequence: CSAAGTSGSAEQFF. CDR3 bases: TGCAGCGCCGCCGGGACTAGCGGGAGCGCTGAGCAGTTCTTC.

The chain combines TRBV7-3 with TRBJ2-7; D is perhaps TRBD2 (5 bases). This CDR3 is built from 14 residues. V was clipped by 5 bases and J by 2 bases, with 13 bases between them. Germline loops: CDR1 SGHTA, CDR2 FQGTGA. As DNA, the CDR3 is TGTGCCAGCAGCCACCCCGACTATCCCTACGAGCAGTACTTC. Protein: CASSHPDYPYEQYF.

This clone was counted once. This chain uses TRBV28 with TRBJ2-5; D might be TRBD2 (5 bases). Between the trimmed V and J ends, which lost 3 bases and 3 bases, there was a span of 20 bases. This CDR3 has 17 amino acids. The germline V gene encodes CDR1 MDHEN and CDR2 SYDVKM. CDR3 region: CASSFPGLIKKEETQYF. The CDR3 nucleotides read TGTGCCAGCAGTTTCCCCGGACTCATCAAAAAGGAAGAGACCCAGTACTTC.

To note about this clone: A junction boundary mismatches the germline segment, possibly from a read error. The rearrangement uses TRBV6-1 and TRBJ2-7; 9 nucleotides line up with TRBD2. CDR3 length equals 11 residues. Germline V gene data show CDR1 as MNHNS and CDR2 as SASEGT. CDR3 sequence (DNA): TGTGCCACCAAATATAGCGGGAGTTCGGACTTC. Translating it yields CATKYSGSSDF.